This T cell receptor beta chain stems from a study of T cell responses to AZD1222 COVID-19 vaccine. General study results and limits: Spike-specific TCR depth and breadth grew after two AZD1222 doses. Clonal diversity was possibly underestimated, and white British individuals and females predominated among donors. Recipients of AZD1222 seropositive at baseline numbered only five or six. Dominant at 160-218 and 743-854, vaccine-associated CD4 TCRs also spanned spike.

Profiled with immunoSEQ multiplex PCR; TCRdb holds only in-frame clones, not every one. The sample contains 150,000 to 200,000 clones, 85% to 90% of which appear only once. Deletions cut 2 bases from V and 6 bases from J, with 13 bases between. This CDR3 contains 14 residues. Germline values: CDR1 MNHEY, CDR2 SVGEGT. Details on this clone: The antigen remains unidentified.

V gene TRBV6-2 or TRBV6-3 combines with J gene TRBJ1-2; TRBD1 might be the D (5 bases). The sequenced sample was peripheral blood, obtained on day 0 of MenACWY control vaccination. The sequence derives from an adult in good health. The CDR3 nucleotides are TGTGCCAGCAGTTACAGGGGACTTGGGAATGGCTACACCTTC. Translating gives CASSYRGLGNGYTF.